Below, 27 T cell receptor beta chains from the same sample are listed, as sequenced in a study of post-analysis software for immune sequencing data. Study-level findings and limits: TRBV segments more frequent in patients than in controls numbered five and included TRBV5-6, TRBV5-1 and TRBV20-1.

For these TCRs, the target antigens are not known. Unique-molecular-identifier-tagged TCR beta cDNA libraries were used. One entry per CDR3 protein results from TCRdb running MiXCR on the PCR reads. This table has around 440,000 distinct CDR3 sequences, approximately 46% appearing once. Sequencing was performed on blood. These receptors all come from a girl aged 5 to 17 with multiple sclerosis.

This clonotype was found a few times. Here the CDR3 reads CASSLDSYQETQYF. CDR3 nucleotide sequence: TGTGCCAGCAGCTTAGACAGCTACCAAGAGACCCAGTACTTC. The rearrangement uses TRBV7-2 and TRBJ2-5, with no clear D. Trimming removed 1 base from V and 0 bases from J, with 6 bases in between. The CDR3 totals 14 residues. Per germline, CDR1 SGHTA and CDR2 FQGNSA.

This rearrangement joins TRBV5-6 to TRBJ2-7; 7 bases are a match to TRBD2. The CDR3 is made up of 15 amino acids. V was clipped by 6 bases and J by 4 bases; unmatched bases: 13. Looked up from germline, CDR1 is SGHDT and CDR2 is YYEEEE. CDR3 in amino acids: CASTLSGRETYEQYF. CDR3 DNA: TGTGCCAGCACCCTTTCGGGGAGGGAGACATACGAGCAGTACTTC.

V usage is TRBV6-5 and J usage is TRBJ1-2, with D perhaps TRBD1 (6 bases). Germline V CDR1 and CDR2: MNHEY, SVGAGI. The CDR3 consists of 13 residues. V was shortened by 7 bases and J by 8 bases, with 17 bases between the two germline ends. CDR3 sequence reads: CASTLGGGLGYTF. Here the CDR3 DNA reads TGTGCCAGCACCTTAGGAGGGGGGCTCGGCTACACCTTC.

The chain couples TRBV10-3 to TRBJ2-1; no definite D call. The CDR3 length is 14 residues. With 2 bases removed from V and 8 bases from J, the gap between germline ends came to 13 bases. Germline V gives CDR1 ENHRY, CDR2 SYGVKD. CDR3: CAISEGERVDEQFF. The CDR3 coding sequence is TGTGCCATCAGTGAGGGGGAAAGGGTCGATGAGCAGTTCTTC.

This chain links TRBV5-1 with TRBJ2-3; D perhaps matches TRBD2 (5 bases). The germline V gene has CDR1 SGHRS and CDR2 YFSETQ. CDR3 length: 14 residues. V was pared by 3 bases and J by 4 bases, with 12 bases between. The CDR3 bases are TGCGCCAGCAGCTCGGGAAATCCGGCAGATACGCAGTATTTT. This codes for CASSSGNPADTQYF.

The chain couples TRBV20-1 to TRBJ2-5, with D hard to call. CDR3 length equals 12 residues. Germline V gene lookup returns CDR1 DFQATT and CDR2 SNEGSKA (reference sequence). V was cut by 6 bases and J by 4 bases, with 12 bases left in between. CDR3: CSASKSVETQYF. In nucleotides, the CDR3 is TGCAGTGCATCCAAGTCCGTAGAGACCCAGTACTTC.

The chain combines TRBV20-1 with TRBJ1-1; D gene unclear. The CDR3 length is 12 residues. The germline V gene encodes CDR1 DFQATT and CDR2 SNEGSKA (reference sequence). With 3 bases removed from V and 1 base from J, the gap between germline ends came to 6 bases. The CDR3 DNA sequence: TGCAGTGCTAGGACTGCGAACACTGAAGCTTTCTTT. Its protein is CSARTANTEAFF.

This chain connects TRBV6-1 to TRBJ1-1; no reliable D call. The CDR3 is 14 amino acids. The germline V gene encodes CDR1 MNHNS and CDR2 SASEGT. V dropped 2 bases and J dropped 2 bases, with 9 bases sitting between them. The CDR3 is CASSESYLNTEAFF. CDR3 nucleotides: TGTGCCAGCAGTGAATCATACCTAAACACTGAAGCTTTCTTT.

The V call is TRBV29-1, the J call TRBJ1-2, with D unclear. V lost 3 bases, J lost 6 bases, and 8 bases lay in between. This CDR3 contains 11 residues. Germline CDR1 and CDR2: SQVTM and ANQGSEA. The CDR3 sequence: CSVEGRNGYTF. DNA for the CDR3: TGCAGCGTTGAGGGGAGAAATGGCTACACCTTC.

V usage is TRBV20-1 and J usage is TRBJ2-7; D is unclear. Trimming shortened V by 1 base and J by 2 bases, and 15 bases separated the two germline ends. CDR1 is DFQATT and CDR2 is SNEGSKA in the germline V gene (reference sequence). The CDR3 is 15 residues long. CDR3 protein: CSARATGPDPYEQYF. The DNA for the CDR3 is TGCAGTGCTAGAGCCACCGGGCCAGATCCCTACGAGCAGTACTTC.

This clonotype was detected a few times. This chain connects TRBV7-3 to TRBJ2-1; D unresolved. CDR3 length equals 12 residues. The V end lost 5 bases, the J end lost 9 bases, and 11 bases lay between the germline ends. CDR1 and CDR2 from the germline V gene are SGHTA and FQGTGA. The CDR3 sequence is CASSPSSAEQFF. DNA of the CDR3: TGTGCCAGCAGCCCCTCCAGCGCTGAGCAGTTCTTC. Filled out from reference TRBV7-3 and TRBJ2-1, the complete variable domain reads GAGVSQTPSNKVTEKGKYVELRCDPISGHTALYWYRQSLGQGPEFLIYFQGTGAADDSGLPNDRFFAVRPEGSVSTLKIQRTERGDSAVYLCASSPSSAEQFFGPGTRLTVL.

This clonotype occurred once. J is TRBJ2-1 and V is TRBV4-1; D not certain. The CDR3 loop spans 15 amino acids. Deletions cut 1 base from V and 6 bases from J, with 13 bases between. Germline loops: CDR1 MGHRA, CDR2 YSYEKL. Here the CDR3 DNA reads TGCGCCAGCAGCCAAGCGGCGACTTCGTGCAATGAGCAGTTCTTC. This gives the protein CASSQAATSCNEQFF.

This clonotype appeared a few times. The chain uses TRBV10-3 and TRBJ1-6, with D unclear. Germline V CDR1 and CDR2: ENHRY, SYGVKD. Deletions cut 4 bases from V and 8 bases from J, with 15 bases between. The CDR3 length is 15 residues. CDR3 DNA: TGTGCCATCAGTGGAGCGTCGGGAATATATTCACCCCTCCACTTT. It is translated as CAISGASGIYSPLHF.

The V and J genes are TRBV20-1 and TRBJ2-1; possible D gene TRBD2, 6 bases. Germline V gene data show CDR1 as DFQATT and CDR2 as SNEGSKA (reference sequence). V gave up 6 bases and J gave up 0 bases, with 15 bases separating them. This CDR3 region has 15 residues. The CDR3 nucleotides read TGCAGTGCCACAACTAGCCCAAGCTCCTACAATGAGCAGTTCTTC. Its protein product is CSATTSPSSYNEQFF.

This clonotype has just one count. The rearrangement uses TRBV12-3 or TRBV12-4 and TRBJ2-1; D tentatively fits TRBD1 or TRBD2 (5 bases each). The CDR3 is 15 residues long. V dropped 0 bases and J dropped 10 bases, with 16 bases sitting between them. CDR3 coding DNA: TGTGCCAGCAGTTTAGCCCGGGTTACAGGCGGGGAGCAGTTCTTC. Protein: CASSLARVTGGEQFF.

This clonotype was counted a few times. The chain uses TRBV18 and TRBJ2-7, with D possibly matching TRBD1 (6 bases). This CDR3 comprises 13 residues. Germline CDR1 KGHSH, CDR2 LQKENI. Between the trimmed V and J ends, which lost 3 bases and 2 bases, there was a span of 8 bases. CDR3 residues: CASSPQGTYEQYF. CDR3 in DNA: TGTGCCAGCTCACCTCAGGGGACCTACGAGCAGTACTTC.

Only a few counts were recorded for this clonotype. The CDR3 here is CASSLYRGELYF. DNA of the CDR3: TGTGCCAGTTCATTATACAGGGGGGAGTTGTACTTC. V usage is TRBV28 and J usage is TRBJ2-4; the match to TRBD1 covers 8 bases. The CDR3 extends over 12 amino acids. V was clipped by 9 bases and J by 15 bases; unmatched bases: 13. Germline-derived CDR1 and CDR2 are MDHEN and SYDVKM.

This clonotype appeared a single time. This sequence joins TRBV12-3 or TRBV12-4 and TRBJ1-2, with a tentative D call TRBD1 (5 bases). The CDR3 is 15 amino acids. V dropped 1 base and J dropped 3 bases, with 12 bases sitting between them. This chain's CDR3 is CASSLGLGVDYGYTF. In DNA form, the CDR3 reads TGTGCCAGCAGTTTAGGTCTAGGGGTGGACTATGGCTACACCTTC.

The V call is TRBV30, the J call TRBJ2-1; D unclear. Trimming removed 0 bases at V and 9 bases at J, with 6 bases between. Germline values: CDR1 GTSNPN, CDR2 SVGIG (reference sequence). The CDR3 totals 11 residues. Written as DNA, the CDR3 is TGTGCCTGGAGTGTTAAGTCTGAGCAGTTCTTC. Protein: CAWSVKSEQFF.

The table lists this clonotype with a few counts. V and J are TRBV6-6 and TRBJ2-5; D is undetermined. V gave up 0 bases and J gave up 2 bases, with 7 bases separating them. This CDR3 contains 14 residues. Per the germline V gene, CDR1 is MNHNY and CDR2 is SVGAGI (reference sequence). The CDR3 DNA follows: TGTGCCAGCAGTTACTCCTGGAATCAAGAGACCCAGTACTTC. The encoded protein is CASSYSWNQETQYF.

This clonotype has just a few counts. The chain couples TRBV27 to TRBJ2-1; 8 nucleotides align to TRBD2. The CDR3 sequence is 13 residues long. Unmatched junction bases numbered 11, after V lost 7 bases and J lost 12 bases. Germline CDR1 MNHEY, CDR2 SMNVEV (reference sequence). The DNA of the CDR3 is TGTGCCAGCACGGGGGCCGGGAGGGCTGGGCAGTTCTTC. Its protein product is CASTGAGRAGQFF.

This chain joins TRBV7-9 and TRBJ2-7, with TRBD2 as a possible D gene (5 bases). The CDR3 is 14 residues long. V shed 5 bases and J shed 0 bases, with 11 bases lying between them. The germline CDR1 and CDR2 sequences are SEHNR and FQNEAQ (reference sequence). The chain's CDR3 is CASSPNGLSYEQYF. As DNA, the CDR3 is TGTGCCAGCAGCCCCAACGGACTCTCCTACGAGCAGTACTTC.

The J gene is TRBJ2-4, the V gene TRBV29-1; the match to TRBD1 covers 7 bases. Germline CDR1 SQVTM, CDR2 ANQGSEA. V lost 3 bases to trimming and J lost 6 bases; unmatched junction nucleotides: 5. The CDR3 totals 13 residues. In nucleotides, the CDR3 is TGCAGCGTTGACGAGGCAGGGGGAAACATTCAGTACTTC. Translating it yields CSVDEAGGNIQYF.

The V call is TRBV5-1, the J call TRBJ2-7; no clear D gene. Germline CDR1 SGHRS, CDR2 YFSETQ. The CDR3 runs to 14 residues. Trimming pared 5 bases from V and 2 bases from J, leaving 14 bases between. CDR3 nucleotides: TGCGCCAGCAGAATGAGCGCCGTTACCTACGAGCAGTACTTC. This sequence encodes CASRMSAVTYEQYF.

The chain uses TRBV30 and TRBJ2-3; D is ambiguous. The CDR3 totals 15 residues. V lost 3 bases to trimming and J lost 2 bases, with 15 bases between them. Germline V gene sequence: CDR1 GTSNPN, CDR2 SVGIG (reference sequence). CDR3 in DNA: TGTGCCTGGAGCTCATGGGGTCGCTTCACAGATACGCAGTATTTT. It yields the protein CAWSSWGRFTDTQYF.

The gene calls are TRBV3-1 and TRBJ1-1, with 7 bases matching TRBD1. This CDR3 comprises 13 residues. J lost 6 bases, V lost 5 bases, and 6 bases had no gene match. Looked up from germline, CDR1 is LGHDT and CDR2 is YNNKEL (reference sequence). Here the CDR3 DNA reads TGTGCCAGCAGCGATCACGGACAGGCTGAAGCTTTCTTT. This gives the protein CASSDHGQAEAFF.

This clonotype has only a few counts. The J gene is TRBJ2-7, the V gene TRBV6-5; possible D gene TRBD2, 6 bases. The J call is in doubt because the DNA end fits TRBJ2-5 better. CDR3 length equals 15 residues. The germline gives CDR1 MNHEY, CDR2 SVGAGI. CDR3 sequence: CASSYGGIIGETQYF. The CDR3 nucleotides read TGTGCCAGCAGTTACGGAGGGATTATCGGAGAGACCCAGTACTTC.